Below are 23 T cell receptor beta chains sequenced from a single sample in a study of T cells in Graves' hyperthyroidism and ophthalmopathy. TCR beta CDR3 region amplification was performed from RNA transcripts. The TCR CDR3 was amplified in a first-round RT-PCR using the HTBI primer set. From the multiplex PCR reads, TCRdb called clonotypes with MiXCR, one entry per CDR3 protein. The sample includes about half a million distinct CDR3 sequences, around 20% of them seen just once. Sample: blood. The receptor source for this set is a man between 18 and 29 years old with Graves' hyperthyroidism.

This chain links TRBV30 with TRBJ1-5; D not resolved. Germline-derived CDR1 and CDR2 are GTSNPN and SVGIG (reference sequence). Between the trimmed V and J ends, which lost 8 bases and 6 bases, there was a span of 14 bases. The CDR3 is 12 amino acids. The CDR3 region has the DNA TGTGCCCCGTTTCAGCGGACTCAGCCCCAGCATTTT. This codes for CAPFQRTQPQHF.

This clonotype has only a few counts. Given a much more abundant clone one base away, this may be a read error. No conserved phenylalanine or tryptophan ends this CDR3, so it is likely a read error. The gene calls are TRBV12-3 or TRBV12-4 and TRBJ2-2, with 9 bases aligning to TRBD1. The V segment lost 6 bases and the J segment 7 bases; nucleotides outside the gene matches: 6. This CDR3 is built from 14 residues. CDR3 in amino acids: CASSGQGIDGELFL. For the CDR3, the DNA is TGTGCCAGCAGCGGACAGGGGATCGACGGGGAGCTGTTTTTG.

This clonotype was observed a handful of times. CDR3 in amino acids: CASSQGSSPGYTF. The CDR3 DNA reads TGTGCCAGCAGCCAAGGTTCATCTCCGGGCTACACCTTC. The V gene is TRBV3-1, the J gene TRBJ1-2; unclear D gene. V gave up 1 base and J gave up 8 bases, with 11 bases separating them. There are 13 residues in the CDR3. Looked up from germline, CDR1 is LGHDT and CDR2 is YNNKEL (reference sequence).

This clonotype turned up a few times. The chain employs TRBV10-2 and TRBJ1-1; D gene unclear. The ends were cut back, 6 bases at V and 5 bases at J, with 16 bases in the middle. CDR3 length equals 14 residues. Germline assignment: CDR1 WSHSY and CDR2 SAAADI. The DNA of the CDR3 is TGCGCCAGCAGACTAGGAGACGGCAAAACTGAAGCTTTCTTT. It codes for CASRLGDGKTEAFF.

This clonotype came up many times. This chain uses TRBV11-1 with TRBJ1-5, with TRBD1 matching over 7 bases. Trimming removed 5 bases from V and 0 bases from J; junction bases left unmatched: 10. The germline CDR1 and CDR2 sequences are SGHAT and FQDESV (reference sequence). CDR3 length: 17 residues. Here the CDR3 reads CASSASGGGYSNQPQHF. The CDR3 region has the DNA TGTGCCAGCAGCGCATCAGGGGGGGGGTATAGCAATCAGCCCCAGCATTTT. The full variable domain, in which reference TRBV11-1 and TRBJ1-5 provide the parts outside the CDR3, is EAEVAQSPRYKITEKSQAVAFWCDPISGHATLYWYRQILGQGPELLVQFQDESVVDDSQLPKDRFSAERLKGVDSTLKIQPAELGDSAMYLCASSASGGGYSNQPQHFGDGTRLSIL.

On this clonotype: The junction and the germline gene differ at one end; a read error may be behind it. V is TRBV12-3 or TRBV12-4 and J is TRBJ1-2; D unresolved. This CDR3 spans 14 amino acids. The CDR3 reads CASSLRMTLTGHTF. In DNA form, the CDR3 reads TGTGCCAGCAGTTTACGTATGACCCTAACTGGCCACACCTTC.

The sample holds a few counts of this clonotype. The rearrangement links TRBV12-5 to TRBJ2-2; a weak D match, TRBD1 (6 bases). The V end was cut by 2 bases, the J end by 6 bases, with 13 bases between. CDR3 length equals 15 residues. The germline V gene has CDR1 LGHNT and CDR2 FRNRAP. DNA of the CDR3: TGTGCTAGTGGTTTGCGGGACACCCCAGCCGGGGAGCTGTTTTTT. Amino acid sequence: CASGLRDTPAGELFF.

On this clonotype itself: Compared with germline, one end of the junction differs, possibly owing to a read error. The chain has TRBV6-1 and TRBJ1-1, with no clear D. The CDR3 sequence is 12 residues long. Germline-derived CDR1 and CDR2 are MNHNS and SASEGT. CDR3 DNA sequence: TGTGCCAGCAGCCCTTGGAACTCTGAAGCTTTCTTT. It specifies CASSPWNSEAFF.

This clonotype appeared many times. The V and J genes are TRBV12-3 or TRBV12-4 and TRBJ2-7; 7 bases line up with TRBD1. This CDR3 spans 16 amino acids. Trimming took 5 bases from V and 2 from J; bases not matched to a gene: 12. CDR3 nucleotides: TGTGCCAGCAGTCCCGGGACAGTTTTAAGTCCCTACGAGCAGTACTTC. Translated, it gives CASSPGTVLSPYEQYF.

On this clonotype itself: The missing conserved phenylalanine or tryptophan at the end of this CDR3 makes a read error likely. The rearrangement uses TRBV28 and TRBJ1-1, with no clear D. Per the germline V gene, CDR1 is MDHEN and CDR2 is SYDVKM. The CDR3 runs 15 residues. The V gene lost 2 bases and the J gene lost 0 bases, with 10 bases spanning the gap. The CDR3 protein is CASSLGQLMNTEAFY. The DNA for the CDR3 is TGTGCCAGCAGTTTAGGTCAGCTCATGAACACTGAAGCTTTCTAT.

The chain joins TRBV19 to TRBJ2-2, with D possibly being TRBD1 or TRBD2 (7 bases each). The V and J ends lost 3 bases and 7 bases respectively, with 12 bases between them. Germline V gives CDR1 LNHDA, CDR2 SQIVND (reference sequence). The length of the CDR3 is 14 residues. DNA of the CDR3: TGTGCCAGTAGTATGACAGGGAGGGTCGGGGAGCTGTTTTTT. It translates to CASSMTGRVGELFF.

The chain carries TRBV28 and TRBJ1-2; the match to TRBD1 covers 7 bases. Germline trimming cut 6 bases from V and 5 bases from J; bases unmatched to any gene: 15. The length of the CDR3 is 16 residues. Germline CDR1 MDHEN, CDR2 SYDVKM. Written as DNA, the CDR3 is TGTGCCAGCAGCGACTCCGGGACAGCGTTTATTTATGGCTACACCTTC. It translates to CASSDSGTAFIYGYTF.

This clonotype was observed once. This sequence joins TRBV28 and TRBJ1-1; a weak D match, TRBD1 (5 bases). The V gene lost 2 bases and the J gene lost 3 bases, with 19 bases spanning the gap. The CDR3 has 17 residues. Germline V gene data show CDR1 as MDHEN and CDR2 as SYDVKM. CDR3 DNA: TGTGCCAGCAGTTTAGGTTTGGGCAGGGAATATGACACTGAAGCTTTCTTT. Translated: CASSLGLGREYDTEAFF.

The J gene is TRBJ1-1, the V gene TRBV12-3 or TRBV12-4, with D perhaps matching TRBD1 (6 bases). The CDR3 length is 13 residues. Trimming stripped 2 bases from V and 8 bases from J, with 12 bases between. Written as DNA, the CDR3 is TGTGCCAGCAGTTTACCGGGGGCACTAGAAGCTTTCTTT. Amino acids: CASSLPGALEAFF.

This clonotype was counted at least ten times. The gene calls are TRBV19 and TRBJ2-7, with 9 bases aligning to TRBD1. The CDR3 contains 14 residues. Per germline, CDR1 LNHDA and CDR2 SQIVND (reference sequence). Trimming cost V 6 bases and J 6 bases; bases outside gene matches: 9. The CDR3 nucleotides are TGTGCCAGTAGGTGGACAGGGGAAAGGGGCGAGCAGTACTTC. Its translation: CASRWTGERGEQYF.

This clonotype has at least ten counts. The rearrangement joins TRBV4-1 to TRBJ2-5; D unclear. The germline gives CDR1 MGHRA, CDR2 YSYEKL. The V end lost 0 bases, the J end lost 2 bases, and 10 bases lay between the germline ends. This CDR3 has 15 residues. CDR3 residues: CASSQDATYQETQYF. In nucleotides, the CDR3 is TGCGCCAGCAGCCAAGATGCAACGTATCAAGAGACCCAGTACTTC.

This clonotype was seen more than once but under ten times. The J gene is TRBJ1-1, the V gene TRBV3-1; D remains ambiguous. Germline assignment: CDR1 LGHDT and CDR2 YNNKEL (reference sequence). V was cut by 4 bases and J by 11 bases, with 14 bases left in between. The CDR3 consists of 12 residues. The CDR3 region is CASSPRGGSAFF. CDR3 nucleotides: TGTGCCAGCAGCCCTCGAGGAGGTAGCGCTTTCTTT. Full variable domain (remainder filled in from reference TRBV3-1 and TRBJ1-1): DTAVSQTPKYLVTQMGNDKSIKCEQNLGHDTMYWYKQDSKKFLKIMFSYNNKELIINETVPNRFSPKSPDKAHLNLHINSLELGDSAVYFCASSPRGGSAFFGQGTRLTVV.

This clonotype was seen ten or more times. This CDR3 reads CASSVEGMTGEQYF. The CDR3 DNA reads as TGTGCCAGCAGCGTAGAGGGGATGACAGGGGAGCAGTACTTC. This rearrangement joins TRBV9 to TRBJ2-7, with 7 bases fitting TRBD1. The CDR3 consists of 14 residues. V gave up 0 bases and J gave up 7 bases; unmatched junction bases: 7. The germline CDR1 and CDR2 sequences are SGDLS and YYNGEE.

In its sample, this clonotype was seen many times. This chain joins TRBV6-2 or TRBV6-3 and TRBJ2-2; D is unclear. Trimming left V 5 bases short and J 10 bases short, with 11 bases between. Per germline, CDR1 MNHEY and CDR2 SVGEGT. The CDR3 consists of 12 residues. This CDR3 reads CASSLDWEELFF. In nucleotides, the CDR3 is TGTGCCAGCAGTCTCGACTGGGAGGAGCTGTTTTTT.

This clonotype was seen only a few times. V is TRBV20-1 and J is TRBJ1-1; the D gene is possibly TRBD1 (5 bases). CDR1 and CDR2 (germline): DFQATT, SNEGSKA (reference sequence). Trimming stripped 4 bases from V and 0 bases from J, with 12 bases between. The CDR3 covers 14 residues. As DNA, the CDR3 is TGCAGTGCTACCTACAGGATCCTGAACACTGAAGCTTTCTTT. Its translation: CSATYRILNTEAFF.

The chain recombines TRBV7-8 with TRBJ2-7, with D tentatively TRBD2 (5 bases). V was cut by 4 bases and J by 2 bases, with 18 bases left in between. The CDR3 covers 16 residues. Germline lookup yields CDR1 SGHVS and CDR2 FQNEAQ. CDR3 in amino acids: CASSSPGKDPTYEQYF. The CDR3 DNA sequence: TGTGCCAGCAGCTCCCCCGGGAAGGACCCGACCTACGAGCAGTACTTC.

The V and J genes are TRBV12-3 or TRBV12-4 and TRBJ2-2; D gene ambiguous. Deletions cut 8 bases from V and 8 bases from J, with 3 bases between. There are 9 residues in the CDR3. The CDR3 DNA sequence: TGTGCCAGCGGTGGGGAGCTGTTTTTT. Its translation: CASGGELFF.

This clonotype appeared many times. The chain employs TRBV6-2 or TRBV6-3 and TRBJ2-7, with TRBD2 as a possible D gene (5 bases). This CDR3 region has 14 residues. The V gene's germline CDR1 is MNHEY and CDR2 SVGEGT. V lost 8 bases to trimming and J lost 5 bases, with 19 bases between them. CDR3 loop: CASRAARDINEQYF. In nucleotides, the CDR3 is TGTGCCAGCCGAGCAGCCCGGGATATCAACGAGCAGTACTTC.